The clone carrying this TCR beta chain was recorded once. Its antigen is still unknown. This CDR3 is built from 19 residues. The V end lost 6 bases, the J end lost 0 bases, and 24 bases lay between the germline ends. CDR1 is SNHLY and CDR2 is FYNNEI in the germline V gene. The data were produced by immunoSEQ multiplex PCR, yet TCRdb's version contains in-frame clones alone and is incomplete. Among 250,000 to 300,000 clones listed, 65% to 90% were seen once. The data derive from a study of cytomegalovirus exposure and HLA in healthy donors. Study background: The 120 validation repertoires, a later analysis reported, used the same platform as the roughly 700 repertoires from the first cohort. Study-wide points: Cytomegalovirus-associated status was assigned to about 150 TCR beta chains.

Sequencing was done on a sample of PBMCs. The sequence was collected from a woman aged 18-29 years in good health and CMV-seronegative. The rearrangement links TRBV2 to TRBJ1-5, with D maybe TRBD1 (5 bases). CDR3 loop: CASRGRESEGGISNQPQHF. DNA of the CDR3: TGTGCCAGCAGGGGCAGGGAGTCGGAGGGAGGAATTAGCAATCAGCCCCAGCATTTT.